These 11 T cell receptor beta chains were all obtained from the same sample, sequenced in a study of cytomegalovirus exposure and HLA in healthy donors. Vbeta (60) and Jbeta (13) primers were used in the PCR. Here immunoSEQ multiplex PCR was the method, and the copy in TCRdb shows in-frame clones only, minus some. Of about 110,000 clones listed, more than 60% are singletons. Material for sequencing was PBMCs. These receptors were taken from a woman in her 40s in good health and CMV-seronegative.

The V call is TRBV7-2, the J call TRBJ2-5, with 10 bases matching TRBD2. Germline V gives CDR1 SGHTA, CDR2 FQGNSA. The CDR3 runs to 16 residues. With V trimmed by 1 base and J by 7 bases, 9 bases remained unmatched. CDR3 region: CASSLDPAGGPGTQYF. The CDR3 coding sequence is TGTGCCAGCAGCTTAGACCCAGCGGGGGGGCCGGGGACCCAGTACTTC.

The chain links TRBV5-5 to TRBJ1-3; D is perhaps TRBD1 (5 bases). V lost 0 bases and J lost 0, with 10 bases in between. Germline V gene data show CDR1 as SGHKS and CDR2 as YYEKEE (reference sequence). The CDR3 consists of 16 residues. This chain's CDR3 is CASSLGGLVSGNTIYF. DNA of the CDR3: TGTGCCAGCAGCTTGGGGGGACTAGTCTCTGGAAACACCATATATTTT.

J is TRBJ2-7 and V is TRBV6-1; 7 nucleotides agree with TRBD2. The CDR3 loop spans 13 amino acids. CDR1 and CDR2 (germline): MNHNS, SASEGT. V shed 0 bases, J shed 8 bases, and the junction held 4 bases outside the gene matches. The CDR3 is CASSEAPGGKQYF. DNA for the CDR3: TGTGCCAGCAGTGAAGCCCCGGGGGGTAAGCAGTACTTC.

The chain uses TRBV29-1 and TRBJ1-2; D remains ambiguous. Trimming took off 0 bases at V and 7 bases at J, with 12 bases between the two ends. The CDR3 has 13 amino acids. CDR1 is SQVTM, CDR2 ANQGSEA, per germline. The CDR3: CSVEDRRERGYTF. The CDR3 region has the DNA TGCAGCGTTGAAGATCGAAGGGAGCGTGGCTACACCTTC.

This chain connects TRBV18 to TRBJ1-2; maybe TRBD1 (6 bases). Trimming stripped 2 bases from V and 0 bases from J, with 10 bases between. The CDR3 is made up of 15 amino acids. Germline V lookup: CDR1 KGHSH, CDR2 LQKENI. The CDR3 loop reads CASSPGGAANYGYTF. CDR3 coding DNA: TGTGCCAGCTCACCAGGGGGGGCTGCTAACTATGGCTACACCTTC.

This chain joins TRBV19 and TRBJ1-6, with 10 bases matching TRBD1. V lost 5 bases, J lost 8 bases, and 9 bases stayed unmatched. Germline V gene lookup returns CDR1 LNHDA and CDR2 SQIVND (reference sequence). The CDR3 runs 16 residues. The CDR3 reads CASSPETGTGDSPLHF. DNA for the CDR3: TGTGCCAGTAGTCCCGAAACCGGGACAGGGGATTCACCCCTCCACTTT.

This chain joins TRBV10-3 and TRBJ1-1; 8 bases are a match to TRBD1. The CDR3 sequence is 13 residues long. CDR1 is ENHRY, CDR2 SYGVKD, per germline. The junction had 3 bases not matched to a gene; V was cut back by 8 bases and J by 1 base. The CDR3 nucleotides read TGTGCCATCTTAGGGACAGGGAACACTGAAGCTTTCTTT. Protein: CAILGTGNTEAFF.

The rearrangement links TRBV11-2 to TRBJ2-5, with 7 bases aligning to TRBD1. After removal of 1 base from V and 2 bases from J, the junction contained 4 bases not matched to a gene. CDR1 is SGHAT and CDR2 is FQNNGV in the germline V gene. The CDR3 has 15 amino acids. CDR3 in amino acids: CASSLVGGQQETQYF. DNA of the CDR3: TGTGCCAGCAGCTTAGTAGGGGGACAGCAAGAGACCCAGTACTTC.

The rearrangement links TRBV5-4 to TRBJ2-3; 15 bases fit TRBD2. The germline V gene encodes CDR1 SGHNT and CDR2 YYREEE (reference sequence). This CDR3 has 17 amino acids. J gave up 6 bases and V 4 bases, and 9 bases lay outside the gene matches. The CDR3 reads CASSRGTSGRNGDTQYF. The DNA of the CDR3 is TGTGCCAGCAGCCGAGGGACTAGCGGGAGGAATGGGGATACGCAGTATTTT.

The sample holds one count of this clone. V gene TRBV1 combines with J gene TRBJ2-7; TRBD2 was called by the table and not checked on the DNA. TRBV1 is a pseudogene locus. The length of the CDR3 is 13 residues. The DNA of the CDR3 is TGCACCAGCAGCCCGCGCCGGGGCTACGAGCAGTACTTC. Translation gives CTSSPRRGYEQYF.

The table lists this clone with a few counts. V gene TRBV4-1 combines with J gene TRBJ2-3; 7 bases are shared with TRBD2. Losses at the gene ends were 0 bases for V and 1 base for J; bases not matched to a gene: 16. The CDR3 length is 20 residues. Germline CDR1 is MGHRA and CDR2 is YSYEKL. This CDR3 reads CASSQDRSLWLAEGTDTQYF. CDR3 sequence (DNA): TGCGCCAGCAGCCAAGATAGATCGCTATGGCTAGCGGAGGGCACAGATACGCAGTATTTT.